This T cell receptor (beta chain) was sequenced in a study of T cell changes during pregnancy in multiple sclerosis. Produced via immunoSEQ multiplex PCR; TCRdb's table is partial and in-frame only. Here the sample spans tens of thousands of clones, 90% to 95% being singletons. This CDR3 is built from 17 residues. Germline lookup yields CDR1 KGHSH and CDR2 LQKENI. Unmatched junction bases numbered 21, after V lost 5 bases and J lost 11 bases. This sample comprised CD4+ T cells from peripheral blood mononuclear cells, obtained after pregnancy. The TCR sequence derives from a female donor with multiple sclerosis, enrolled in a pregnancy study. V usage is TRBV18 and J usage is TRBJ1-1; 9 bases align to TRBD1. The CDR3 nucleotides are TGTGCCAGCTCAGCTACCCGGGACAGGGTTCGGGGCCAAAGGGCTTTCTTT. The encoded protein is CASSATRDRVRGQRAFF. Drawing the rest from reference TRBV18 and TRBJ1-1, the complete variable domain is NAGVMQNPRHLVRRRGQEARLRCSPMKGHSHVYWYRQLPEEGLKFMVYLQKENIIDESGMPKERFSAEFPKEGPSILRIQQVVRGDSAAYFCASSATRDRVRGQRAFFGQGTRLTVV.